This T cell receptor (beta chain) was found in a study of CD8+ T cells in alopecia areata. Study outcomes and limitations: Sharing of TCR sequences between patients (possibly for HLA-related reasons) was less clear than in mice. Alopecia totalis/universalis scalp especially showed more expanded CD8+ clones than normal scalp.

Sequencing templates came from extracted RNA that was reverse transcribed into cDNA. The assay was immunoSEQ multiplex PCR, and TCRdb's table has in-frame clones only and misses some. The data contain roughly 150,000 clones, roughly 50% of them singletons. Points on this clone: What it binds is unknown.

The germline V and J ends were trimmed by 2 bases and 6 bases, with 16 bases remaining between them. The CDR3 is 15 residues long. Germline V gives CDR1 MNHNS, CDR2 SASEGT. The sequencing input was CD4+ T cells sorted from blood. The receptor comes from a human donor in good health. The rearrangement uses TRBV6-1 and TRBJ1-2; tentative D call: TRBD1 (6 bases). CDR3 loop: CASSEMNTGSHGYTF. The CDR3 DNA is TGTGCCAGCAGTGAAATGAATACAGGGAGTCATGGCTACACCTTC.